The rows below give T cell receptor beta chains drawn from one sample of a study of patients and donors after allogeneic stem cell transplantation. TCRdb re-analysed the RT-PCR reads in MiXCR, keeping a single row per CDR3 protein. This sample yields fewer than 25,000 distinct CDR3 sequences, of which roughly 43% are seen a single time; over 70% belongs to the top ten. Specimen: blood, either unsorted or a sorted T cell fraction (not recorded which). The receptors derive from a human donor who was either an allogeneic HSCT recipient or a stem cell or donor lymphocyte infusion donor (not recorded which). It is not recorded whose cells these are; they may come from a transplant donor. Each CDR3 is given with its conserved first and last residue. A D gene is named only where the DNA matches it firmly.

v_call,j_call,d_call,cdr3_aa
TRBV6-5,TRBJ1-3,.,CASSSVTGNTIYF
TRBV12-3/TRBV12-4,TRBJ1-5,.,CASRGMGSQPQHF
TRBV10-3,TRBJ1-1,TRBD1,CAITLRQGDNTEAFF
TRBV20-1,TRBJ2-4,.,CSAREGRPGAKNIQYF
TRBV5-1,TRBJ2-1,.,CASSYEGNSYNEQFF
TRBV24-1,TRBJ1-1,.,CATSGGAEAFF
TRBV5-1,TRBJ1-4,.,CASSLGGGNNEKLFF
TRBV5-1,TRBJ1-1,.,CASSLGVTVNTEAFF
TRBV3-1,TRBJ2-4,TRBD2,CASSQIPGLAGGPSKNIQYF
TRBV5-1,TRBJ1-2,.,CASSLQPGYYGYTF
TRBV28,TRBJ2-3,TRBD2,CASSSPSGSVTDTQYF